Presented here are 17 T cell receptor beta chains from one specimen sequenced in a study of T cells in Graves' hyperthyroidism and ophthalmopathy. Researchers took RNA transcripts and amplified the TCR beta CDR3 regions from them. Researchers ran a first-round RT-PCR on the TCR CDR3 using the HTBI primer set. TCRdb ran MiXCR on the multiplex PCR reads and lists one entry per CDR3 protein. In the table there are over 700,000 distinct CDR3 sequences, around 20% of which are singletons. The sample was blood. The receptors stem from a woman in her fifties or sixties with Graves' hyperthyroidism that later progressed to Graves' ophthalmopathy.

This clonotype has more than one count but fewer than ten. The chain recombines TRBV20-1 with TRBJ1-6; D gene ambiguous. The CDR3 has 16 residues. V lost 2 bases to trimming and J lost 6 bases, with 17 bases between them. Germline CDR1 and CDR2: DFQATT and SNEGSKA (reference sequence). The CDR3 here is CSARFVAGGGNSPLHF. CDR3 sequence (DNA): TGCAGTGCTAGATTCGTGGCAGGCGGTGGTAATTCACCCCTCCACTTT.

This clonotype appeared once. The gene calls are TRBV4-2 and TRBJ2-2; TRBD2 aligns across 11 bases. Germline CDR1 LGHNA, CDR2 YNFKEQ. This CDR3 has 20 residues. The J segment lost 2 bases and the V segment lost 0 bases, leaving 11 bases of the junction unmatched. Written as DNA, the CDR3 is TGTGCCAGCAGCCAAGATTCTGGGGCTAGCGGGGGGCCAAACACCGGGGAGCTGTTTTTT. This translates into CASSQDSGASGGPNTGELFF.

This clonotype was picked up many times. The chain joins TRBV27 to TRBJ2-5; TRBD1 aligns across 7 bases. The V segment lost 6 bases and the J segment 1 base; nucleotides outside the gene matches: 8. Germline lookup yields CDR1 MNHEY and CDR2 SMNVEV (reference sequence). The CDR3 runs 15 residues. The CDR3 sequence is CASSNTGVAQETQYF. The CDR3 DNA sequence: TGTGCCAGCAGCAACACAGGGGTCGCCCAAGAGACCCAGTACTTC.

In its sample, this clonotype was seen many times. J is TRBJ2-2 and V is TRBV3-1; 7 nucleotides line up with TRBD1. The CDR3 runs 16 residues. Trimming took 2 bases from V and 4 from J; bases not matched to a gene: 7. Germline V gene data show CDR1 as LGHDT and CDR2 as YNNKEL (reference sequence). The CDR3 coding sequence is TGTGCCAGCAGCCAACAGCCGGGACAGATCACCGGGGAGCTGTTTTTT. Translating it yields CASSQQPGQITGELFF.

This clonotype was seen at least ten times. This chain uses TRBV5-1 with TRBJ1-6; D remains ambiguous. This CDR3 has 16 residues. Trimming removed 2 bases from V and 0 bases from J, with 9 bases in between. CDR1 and CDR2 (germline): SGHRS, YFSETQ. The CDR3 DNA sequence: TGCGCCAGCAGCTTTCTCTCGAGCTCCTATAATTCACCCCTCCACTTT. Its protein is CASSFLSSSYNSPLHF.

This clonotype was counted at least ten times. The chain carries TRBV30 and TRBJ2-2; D unresolved. In germline, CDR1 is GTSNPN, CDR2 SVGIG (reference sequence). This CDR3 has 13 amino acids. Trimming took 0 bases from V and 5 from J, leaving 7 bases between them. CDR3 amino acids: CAWSVQETGELFF. Written as DNA, the CDR3 is TGTGCCTGGAGTGTACAAGAAACCGGGGAGCTGTTTTTT. The variable domain in full, with the rest retrieved from reference TRBV30 and TRBJ2-2, is SQTIHQWPATLVQPVGSPLSLECTVEGTSNPNLYWYRQAAGRGLQLLFYSVGIGQISSEVPQNLSASRPQDRQFILSSKKLLLSDSGFYLCAWSVQETGELFFGEGSRLTVL.

This clonotype was seen at least ten times. This sequence joins TRBV11-2 and TRBJ1-2; D remains unclear. This CDR3 is built from 13 residues. Germline-derived CDR1 and CDR2 are SGHAT and FQNNGV. V was shortened by 4 bases and J by 3 bases, with 9 bases between the two germline ends. This chain's CDR3 is CASSSNQYYGYTF. CDR3 DNA: TGTGCCAGCAGCTCGAACCAATACTATGGCTACACCTTC.

Only a few counts were recorded for this clonotype. J is TRBJ1-1 and V is TRBV6-4; tentatively, D is TRBD1 (6 bases). The CDR3 totals 13 residues. Deletions cut 0 bases from V and 6 bases from J, with 8 bases between. The V gene's germline CDR1 is MRHNA and CDR2 SNTAGT. This chain's CDR3 is CASSDSSGAEAFF. Written as DNA, the CDR3 is TGTGCCAGCAGTGACTCGTCAGGGGCTGAAGCTTTCTTT.

This clonotype was found a few times. The V gene is TRBV12-3 or TRBV12-4, the J gene TRBJ2-3; the match to TRBD2 covers 8 bases. CDR3 length: 17 residues. The trim removed 3 bases at V and 2 bases at J, leaving 10 bases unmatched. This CDR3 reads CASSLGAAGGPTDTQYF. The DNA of the CDR3 is TGTGCCAGCAGTTTGGGCGCGGCGGGGGGCCCCACAGATACGCAGTATTTT.

Points on this clonotype: A much larger clone is a single base away; this may be a read error. The V call is TRBV2, the J call TRBJ2-2; 9 nucleotides agree with TRBD1. V shed 4 bases, J shed 6 bases, and the junction held 15 bases outside the gene matches. The CDR3 consists of 18 residues. Germline CDR1 reads SNHLY; CDR2 reads FYNNEI. CDR3 sequence: CASSGDRDTFKGPGELFF. DNA for the CDR3: TGTGCCAGCAGTGGGGACAGGGACACGTTCAAGGGGCCCGGGGAGCTGTTTTTT.

The V call is TRBV12-3 or TRBV12-4, the J call TRBJ2-7, with 12 bases matching TRBD1. The CDR3 covers 15 residues. The V gene end was trimmed by 5 bases and the J gene end by 4 bases; junction bases not matched to a gene: 6. The CDR3 coding sequence is TGTGCCAGCAGTACCTGGGGACAGGGGGCTTACGAGCAGTACTTC. Translating it yields CASSTWGQGAYEQYF.

The V and J genes are TRBV7-9 and TRBJ2-7; possibly TRBD1 for D (7 bases). Germline loops: CDR1 SEHNR, CDR2 FQNEAQ (reference sequence). There are 14 residues in the CDR3. V lost 2 bases to trimming and J lost 5 bases, with 13 bases between them. CDR3 DNA sequence: TGTGCCAGCAGCTTACCAGGGGGGAAGGACGAGCAGTACTTC. Amino acid sequence: CASSLPGGKDEQYF.

The V and J genes are TRBV19 and TRBJ2-1; 12 positions agree with TRBD2. V dropped 7 bases and J dropped 5; count of bases not matched to a gene: 6. Germline CDR1 is LNHDA and CDR2 is SQIVND (reference sequence). The CDR3 contains 15 residues. The CDR3 protein is CASNLLAGGNNEQFF. Written as DNA, the CDR3 is TGTGCCAGTAACCTACTAGCGGGGGGTAACAATGAGCAGTTCTTC.

Many counts were recorded for this clonotype. The chain is built from TRBV5-1 and TRBJ2-1; TRBD1 aligns across 7 bases. V gave up 3 bases and J gave up 6 bases; unmatched junction bases: 6. Germline V CDR1 and CDR2: SGHRS, YFSETQ. CDR3 length: 14 amino acids. CDR3 coding DNA: TGCGCCAGCAGCTCTGACAGGGACGTCAATGAGCAGTTCTTC. Residues: CASSSDRDVNEQFF.

This chain joins TRBV6-1 and TRBJ2-1, with TRBD1 as a possible D gene (5 bases). CDR1 MNHNS and CDR2 SASEGT come from the germline V gene. Trimming pared 7 bases from V and 5 bases from J, leaving 15 bases between. The CDR3 extends over 14 amino acids. This chain's CDR3 is CASTISPRDNEQFF. The CDR3, as DNA: TGTGCCAGCACCATTAGCCCCAGGGACAATGAGCAGTTCTTC.

This clonotype has a count of ten or more. V gene TRBV12-3 or TRBV12-4 combines with J gene TRBJ1-1, with TRBD1 identical over 10 bases. The CDR3 totals 17 residues. V dropped 1 base and J dropped 3; count of bases not matched to a gene: 8. The CDR3 is CASSLDRDRGWDTEAFF. The CDR3 DNA follows: TGTGCCAGCAGTTTAGATAGGGACAGGGGCTGGGACACTGAAGCTTTCTTT.

This clonotype was observed many times. The chain links TRBV12-3 or TRBV12-4 to TRBJ2-2; 9 bases agree with TRBD1. With 5 bases clipped from V and 5 bases from J, the junction kept 12 bases outside the gene matches. The CDR3 is 17 amino acids. The CDR3 sequence is CASSKQTGGRFTGELFF. The CDR3 nucleotides read TGTGCCAGCAGTAAACAAACAGGGGGCCGATTTACCGGGGAGCTGTTTTTT.